This record covers a single T cell receptor (beta chain). The data stem from a study of CD8 T cells in Susac syndrome. RNA, at about 0.45 to 1 ug, was reverse transcribed with random hexamers. It was immunoSEQ multiplex PCR that amplified TCR beta CDR3 across 54 Vbeta and 13 Jbeta. TCRdb reprocessed the immunoSEQ multiplex PCR reads with MiXCR, giving one entry per CDR3 protein. This table has 150,000 to 200,000 distinct CDR3 sequences, roughly 94% appearing once. V was clipped by 5 bases and J by 8 bases; unmatched bases: 5. This CDR3 is built from 14 residues. Germline CDR1 reads MNHEY; CDR2 reads SVGAGI. The multiple sclerosis control group consisted of treatment-naive patients whose relapsing-remitting disease, which was either stable or active, fulfilled revised McDonald criteria.

The chain joins TRBV6-5 to TRBJ1-4; 10 nucleotides line up with TRBD1. The sequenced material came from CD4+ T cells from PBMCs. This TCR was sampled from a human donor with multiple sclerosis. The CDR3 region is CASSGTGAGEKLFF. The CDR3 region has the DNA TGTGCCAGCAGTGGGACAGGGGCTGGGGAAAAACTGTTTTTT.